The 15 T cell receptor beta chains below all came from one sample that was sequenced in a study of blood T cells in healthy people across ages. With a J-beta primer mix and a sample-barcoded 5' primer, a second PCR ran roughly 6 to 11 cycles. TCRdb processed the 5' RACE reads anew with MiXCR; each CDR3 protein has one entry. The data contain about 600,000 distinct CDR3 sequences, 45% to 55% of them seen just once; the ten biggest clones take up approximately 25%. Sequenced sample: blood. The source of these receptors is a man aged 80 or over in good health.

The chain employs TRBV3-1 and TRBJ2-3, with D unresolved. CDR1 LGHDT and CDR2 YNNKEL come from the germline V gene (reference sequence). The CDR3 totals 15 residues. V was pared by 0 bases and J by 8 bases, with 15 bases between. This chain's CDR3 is CASSQDRVQQSTQYF. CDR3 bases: TGTGCCAGCAGCCAAGATCGGGTCCAGCAGAGTACGCAGTATTTT.

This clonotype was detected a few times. The CDR3 here is CASSKGEENEQFF. CDR3 in DNA: TGTGCCAGCAGCAAGGGAGAGGAGAATGAGCAGTTCTTC. V usage is TRBV2 and J usage is TRBJ2-1; D perhaps matches TRBD2 (5 bases). Germline V gene lookup returns CDR1 SNHLY and CDR2 FYNNEI. The V gene lost 6 bases and the J gene lost 7 bases, with 13 bases spanning the gap. The CDR3 runs to 13 residues. Supplemented by reference TRBV2 and TRBJ2-1, the full variable domain reads EPEVTQTPSHQVTQMGQEVILRCVPISNHLYFYWYRQILGQKVEFLVSFYNNEISEKSEIFDDQFSVERPDGSNFTLKIRSTKLEDSAMYFCASSKGEENEQFFGPGTRLTVL.

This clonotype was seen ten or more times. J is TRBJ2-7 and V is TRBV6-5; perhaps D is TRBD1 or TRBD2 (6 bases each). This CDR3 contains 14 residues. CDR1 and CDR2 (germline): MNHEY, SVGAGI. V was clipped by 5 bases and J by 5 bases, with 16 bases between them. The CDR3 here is CASSGRGHLHEQYF. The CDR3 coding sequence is TGTGCCAGCAGTGGTCGGGGGCACCTACACGAGCAGTACTTC.

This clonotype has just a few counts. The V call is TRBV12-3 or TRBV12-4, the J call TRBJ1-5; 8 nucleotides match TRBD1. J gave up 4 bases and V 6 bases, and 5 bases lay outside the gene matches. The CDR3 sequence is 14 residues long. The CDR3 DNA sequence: TGTGCCAGCAGGGGGGGGACAGGTAATCAGCCCCAGCATTTT. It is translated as CASRGGTGNQPQHF.

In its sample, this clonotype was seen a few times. CDR3 residues: CASSPQGLAGRDTQYF. The CDR3 nucleotides are TGTGCCAGCTCACCACAGGGACTAGCGGGAAGAGATACGCAGTATTTT. This chain connects TRBV18 to TRBJ2-3; 13 bases line up with TRBD2. CDR3 length: 16 residues. Trimming cost V 1 base and J 5 bases; bases outside gene matches: 3. Germline assignment: CDR1 KGHSH and CDR2 LQKENI.

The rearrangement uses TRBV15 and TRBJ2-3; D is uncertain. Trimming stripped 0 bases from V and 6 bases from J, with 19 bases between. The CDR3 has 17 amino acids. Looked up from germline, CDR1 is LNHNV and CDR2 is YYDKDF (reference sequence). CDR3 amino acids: CATSRDRTVPLRDTQYF. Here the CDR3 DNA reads TGTGCCACCAGCAGAGACCGAACCGTCCCCCTTAGGGATACGCAGTATTTT.

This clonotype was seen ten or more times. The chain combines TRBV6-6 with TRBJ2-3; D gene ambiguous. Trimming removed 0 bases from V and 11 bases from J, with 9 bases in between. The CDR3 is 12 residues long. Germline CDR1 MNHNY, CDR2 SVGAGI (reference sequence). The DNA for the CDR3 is TGTGCCAGCAGTTACTCGGACCCTAAGCAGTATTTT. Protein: CASSYSDPKQYF.

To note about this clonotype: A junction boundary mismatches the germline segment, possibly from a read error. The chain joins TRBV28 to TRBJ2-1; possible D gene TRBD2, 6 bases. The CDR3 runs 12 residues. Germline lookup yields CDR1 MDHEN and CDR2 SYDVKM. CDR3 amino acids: CARRDSGHEQFF. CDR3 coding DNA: TGTGCCCGCAGGGATAGCGGCCATGAGCAGTTCTTC.

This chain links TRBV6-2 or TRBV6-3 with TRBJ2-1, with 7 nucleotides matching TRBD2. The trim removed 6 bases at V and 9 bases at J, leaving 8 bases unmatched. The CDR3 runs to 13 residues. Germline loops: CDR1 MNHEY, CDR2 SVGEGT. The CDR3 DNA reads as TGTGCCAGCAGATTTAGACTAGCCGCTGAGCAGTTCTTC. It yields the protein CASRFRLAAEQFF.

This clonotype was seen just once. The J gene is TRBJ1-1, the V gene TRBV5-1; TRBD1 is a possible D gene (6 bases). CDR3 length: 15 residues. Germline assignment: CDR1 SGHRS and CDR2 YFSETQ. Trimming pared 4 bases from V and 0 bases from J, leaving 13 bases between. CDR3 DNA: TGCGCCAGCAGCCCCCTAGGGGGAATGAACACTGAAGCTTTCTTT. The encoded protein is CASSPLGGMNTEAFF.

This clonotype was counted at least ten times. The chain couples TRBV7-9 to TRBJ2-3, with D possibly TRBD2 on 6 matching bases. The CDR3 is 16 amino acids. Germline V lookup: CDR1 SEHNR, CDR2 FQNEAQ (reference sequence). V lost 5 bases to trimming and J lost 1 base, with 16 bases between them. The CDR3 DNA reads TGTGCCAGCAGCCTCATGGAGGGAGGCGGCACAGATACGCAGTATTTT. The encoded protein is CASSLMEGGGTDTQYF.

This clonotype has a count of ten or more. The CDR3: CSVADRWGEQYF. The CDR3 region has the DNA TGCAGCGTTGCGGATAGATGGGGCGAGCAGTACTTC. The rearrangement uses TRBV29-1 and TRBJ2-7; no definite D call. The V and J ends lost 4 bases and 6 bases respectively, with 13 bases between them. This CDR3 region has 12 residues. Per the germline V gene, CDR1 is SQVTM and CDR2 is ANQGSEA.

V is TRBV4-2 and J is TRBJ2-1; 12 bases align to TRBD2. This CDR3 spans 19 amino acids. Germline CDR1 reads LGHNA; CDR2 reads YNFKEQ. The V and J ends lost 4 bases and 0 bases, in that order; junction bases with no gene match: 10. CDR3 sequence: CASSLPGLAGDSSYNEQFF. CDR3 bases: TGTGCCAGCAGCCTGCCGGGACTAGCGGGCGATAGCTCCTACAATGAGCAGTTCTTC.

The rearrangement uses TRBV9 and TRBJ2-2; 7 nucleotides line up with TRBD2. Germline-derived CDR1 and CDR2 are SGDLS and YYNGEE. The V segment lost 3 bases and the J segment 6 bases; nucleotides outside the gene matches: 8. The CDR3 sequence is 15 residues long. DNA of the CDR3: TGTGCCAGCAGCGGCCGGGACTATCCCTCCGGGGAGCTGTTTTTT. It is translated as CASSGRDYPSGELFF.

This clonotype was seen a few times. The CDR3 region has the DNA TGTGCCATCAGTGAGTCTCGGGATGAGCAGTTCTTC. Protein: CAISESRDEQFF. This chain links TRBV10-3 with TRBJ2-1, with D unclear. CDR3 length: 12 residues. The germline V and J ends were trimmed by 0 bases and 8 bases, with 5 bases remaining between them. Germline V gene data show CDR1 as ENHRY and CDR2 as SYGVKD.